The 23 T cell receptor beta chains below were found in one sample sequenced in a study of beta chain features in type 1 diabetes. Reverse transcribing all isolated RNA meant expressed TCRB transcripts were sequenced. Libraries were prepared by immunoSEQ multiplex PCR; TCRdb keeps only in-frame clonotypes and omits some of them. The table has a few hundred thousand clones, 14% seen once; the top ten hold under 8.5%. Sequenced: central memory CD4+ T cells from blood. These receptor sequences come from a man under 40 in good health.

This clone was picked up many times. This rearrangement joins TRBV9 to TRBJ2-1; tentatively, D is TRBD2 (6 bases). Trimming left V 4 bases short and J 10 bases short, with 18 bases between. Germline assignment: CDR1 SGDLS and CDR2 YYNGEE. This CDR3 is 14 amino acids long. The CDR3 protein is CASSPSRLVVEQFF. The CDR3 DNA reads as TGTGCCAGCAGCCCCTCCAGACTAGTAGTCGAGCAGTTCTTC.

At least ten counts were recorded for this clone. The CDR3 here is CASSQRQGYSGNTIYF. CDR3 coding DNA: TGTGCCAGCAGCCAGCGCCAGGGTTACTCTGGAAACACCATATATTTT. The rearrangement uses TRBV7-2 and TRBJ1-3; TRBD1 might be the D (5 bases). Deletions cut 5 bases from V and 0 bases from J, with 14 bases between. From germline, CDR1 is SGHTA and CDR2 FQGNSA. CDR3 length equals 16 residues.

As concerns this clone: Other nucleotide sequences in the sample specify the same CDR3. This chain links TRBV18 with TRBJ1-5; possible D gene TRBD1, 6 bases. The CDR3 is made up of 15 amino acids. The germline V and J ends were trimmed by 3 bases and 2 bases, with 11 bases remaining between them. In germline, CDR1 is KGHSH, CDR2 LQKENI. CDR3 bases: TGTGCCAGCTCACCCCAGGGGATAGGCAATCAGCCCCAGCATTTT. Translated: CASSPQGIGNQPQHF.

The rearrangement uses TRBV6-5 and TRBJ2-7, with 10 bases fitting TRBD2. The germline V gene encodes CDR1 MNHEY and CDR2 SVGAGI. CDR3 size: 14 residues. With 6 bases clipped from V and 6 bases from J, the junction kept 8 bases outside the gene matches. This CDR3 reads CASRERGGRTEQYF. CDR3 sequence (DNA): TGTGCCAGCAGAGAGCGGGGGGGCCGTACCGAGCAGTACTTC.

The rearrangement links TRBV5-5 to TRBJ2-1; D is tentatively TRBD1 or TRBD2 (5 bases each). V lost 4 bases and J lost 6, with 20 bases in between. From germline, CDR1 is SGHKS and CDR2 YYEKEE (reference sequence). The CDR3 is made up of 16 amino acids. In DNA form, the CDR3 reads TGTGCCAGCAGCACCTCCGGGACGACCCCGGTCAATGAGCAGTTCTTC. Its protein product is CASSTSGTTPVNEQFF.

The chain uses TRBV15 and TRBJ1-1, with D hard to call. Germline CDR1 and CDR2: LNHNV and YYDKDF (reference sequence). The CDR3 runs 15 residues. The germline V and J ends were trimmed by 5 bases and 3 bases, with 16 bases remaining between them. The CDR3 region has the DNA TGTGCCACCAGCCTGAGAGTGGTAGAGGACACTGAAGCTTTCTTT. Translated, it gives CATSLRVVEDTEAFF.

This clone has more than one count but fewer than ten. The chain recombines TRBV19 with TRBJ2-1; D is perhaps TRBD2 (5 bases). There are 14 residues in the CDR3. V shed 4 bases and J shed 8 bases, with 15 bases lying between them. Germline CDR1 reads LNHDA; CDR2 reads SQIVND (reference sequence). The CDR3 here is CASSRGVKFDEQFF. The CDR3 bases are TGTGCCAGTAGTAGGGGAGTCAAGTTCGATGAGCAGTTCTTC.

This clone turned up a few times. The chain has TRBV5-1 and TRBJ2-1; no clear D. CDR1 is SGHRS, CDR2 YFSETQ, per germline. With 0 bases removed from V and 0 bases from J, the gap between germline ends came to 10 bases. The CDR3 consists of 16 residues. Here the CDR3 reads CASSLEGRSSYNEQFF. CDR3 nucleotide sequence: TGCGCCAGCAGCTTGGAGGGCAGAAGCTCCTACAATGAGCAGTTCTTC.

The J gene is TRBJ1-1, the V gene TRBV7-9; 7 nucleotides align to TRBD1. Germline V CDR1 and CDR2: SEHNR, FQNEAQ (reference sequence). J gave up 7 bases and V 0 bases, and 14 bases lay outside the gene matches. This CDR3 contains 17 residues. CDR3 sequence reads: CASSLAGRDRVKIEAFF. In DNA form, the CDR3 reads TGTGCCAGCAGCTTAGCGGGAAGAGACAGGGTGAAAATTGAAGCTTTCTTT.

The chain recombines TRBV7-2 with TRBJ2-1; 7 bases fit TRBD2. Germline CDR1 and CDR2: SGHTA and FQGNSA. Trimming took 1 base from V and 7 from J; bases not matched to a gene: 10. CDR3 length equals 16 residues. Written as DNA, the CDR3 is TGTGCCAGCAGCTTAGGCGGGAGCAACATCGTGAATGAGCAGTTCTTC. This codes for CASSLGGSNIVNEQFF.

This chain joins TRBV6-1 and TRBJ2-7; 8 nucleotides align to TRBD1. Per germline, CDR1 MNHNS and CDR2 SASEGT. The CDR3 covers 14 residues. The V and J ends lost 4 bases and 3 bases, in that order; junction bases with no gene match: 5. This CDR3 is CASSAYRGSYEQYF. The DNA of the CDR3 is TGTGCCAGCAGTGCGTACAGGGGGAGCTACGAGCAGTACTTC.

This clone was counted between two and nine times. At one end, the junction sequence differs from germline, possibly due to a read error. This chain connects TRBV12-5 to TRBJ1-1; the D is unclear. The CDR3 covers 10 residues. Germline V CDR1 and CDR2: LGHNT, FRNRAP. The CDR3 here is CASGLTGEIF. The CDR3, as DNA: TGTGCTAGTGGTTTGACCGGGGAGATCTTT.

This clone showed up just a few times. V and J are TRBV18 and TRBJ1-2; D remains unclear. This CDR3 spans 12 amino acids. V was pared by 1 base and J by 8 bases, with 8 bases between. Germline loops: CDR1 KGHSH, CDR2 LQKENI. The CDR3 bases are TGTGCCAGCTCACCACGGGCGGTGGGCTACACCTTC. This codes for CASSPRAVGYTF.

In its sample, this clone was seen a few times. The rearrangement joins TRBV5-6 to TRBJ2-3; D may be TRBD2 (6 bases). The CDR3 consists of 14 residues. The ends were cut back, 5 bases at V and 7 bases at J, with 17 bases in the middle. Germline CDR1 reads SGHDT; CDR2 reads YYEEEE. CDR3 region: CASSYAGPGYTQYF. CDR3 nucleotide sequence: TGTGCCAGCAGTTATGCGGGACCGGGGTATACGCAGTATTTT.

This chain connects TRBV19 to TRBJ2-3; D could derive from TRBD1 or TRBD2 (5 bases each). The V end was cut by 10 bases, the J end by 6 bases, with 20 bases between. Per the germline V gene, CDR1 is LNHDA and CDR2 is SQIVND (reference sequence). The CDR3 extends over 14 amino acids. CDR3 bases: TGTGCCACCACGGTAACCGGGACGGGGGATACGCAGTATTTT. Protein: CATTVTGTGDTQYF.

For the CDR3, the DNA is TGTGCCAGTAGTATCGGACAAAACTACGAGCAGTACTTC. Translated, it gives CASSIGQNYEQYF. The chain is built from TRBV19 and TRBJ2-7; D may be TRBD1 (5 bases). Germline CDR1 and CDR2: LNHDA and SQIVND (reference sequence). This CDR3 has 13 amino acids. V lost 3 bases, J lost 3 bases, and 9 bases lay in between.

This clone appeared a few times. CDR3 residues: CASSIGGSGGPIEQFF. CDR3 coding DNA: TGTGCCAGTAGTATAGGAGGTAGCGGGGGCCCTATTGAGCAGTTCTTC. This chain uses TRBV19 with TRBJ2-1; 9 nucleotides agree with TRBD2. J was trimmed by 9 bases and V by 1 base; bases with no gene match: 10. Germline V gives CDR1 LNHDA, CDR2 SQIVND (reference sequence). CDR3 length: 16 amino acids. The full variable domain, in which reference TRBV19 and TRBJ2-1 provide the parts outside the CDR3, is DGGITQSPKYLFRKEGQNVTLSCEQNLNHDAMYWYRQDPGQGLRLIYYSQIVNDFQKGDIAEGYSVSREKKESFPLTVTSAQKNPTAFYLCASSIGGSGGPIEQFFGPGTRLTVL.

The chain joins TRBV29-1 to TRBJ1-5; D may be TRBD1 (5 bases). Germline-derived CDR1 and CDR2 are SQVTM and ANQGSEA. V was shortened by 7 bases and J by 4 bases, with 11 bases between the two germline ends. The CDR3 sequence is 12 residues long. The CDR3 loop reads CSAQEGNQPQHF. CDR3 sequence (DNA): TGCAGCGCCCAAGAGGGGAATCAGCCCCAGCATTTT.

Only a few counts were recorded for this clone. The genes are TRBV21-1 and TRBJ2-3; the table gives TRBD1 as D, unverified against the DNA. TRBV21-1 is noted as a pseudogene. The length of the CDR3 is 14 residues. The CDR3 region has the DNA TGTGCCAGGCCGGAGGGGGCCAGCACAGATACGCAGTATTTT. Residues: CARPEGASTDTQYF.

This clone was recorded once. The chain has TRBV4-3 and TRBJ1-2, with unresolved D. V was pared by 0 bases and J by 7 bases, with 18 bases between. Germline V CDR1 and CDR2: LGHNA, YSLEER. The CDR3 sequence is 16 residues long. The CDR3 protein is CASSQDRREGLSGYTF. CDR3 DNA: TGCGCCAGCAGCCAAGATCGGCGGGAAGGGCTGTCTGGCTACACCTTC.

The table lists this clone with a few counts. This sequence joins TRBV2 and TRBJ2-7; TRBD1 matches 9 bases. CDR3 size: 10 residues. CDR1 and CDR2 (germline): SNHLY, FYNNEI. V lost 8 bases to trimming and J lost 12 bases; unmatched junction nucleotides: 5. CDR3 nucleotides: TGTGCCAGCGGCCGGGACAGGGCGTACTTC. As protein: CASGRDRAYF.

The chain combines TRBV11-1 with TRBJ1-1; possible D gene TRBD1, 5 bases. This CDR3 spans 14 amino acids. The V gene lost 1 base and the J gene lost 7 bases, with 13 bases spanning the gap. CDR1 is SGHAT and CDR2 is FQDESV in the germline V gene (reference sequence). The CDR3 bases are TGTGCCAGCAGCTTAGAAGCCAGGGCGGATGAAGCTTTCTTT. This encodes CASSLEARADEAFF.

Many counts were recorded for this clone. The CDR3 DNA is TGTGCCAGTAAGAGAAATAGCAATCAGCCCCAGCATTTT. Translated: CASKRNSNQPQHF. J is TRBJ1-5 and V is TRBV28, with D unclear. The CDR3 has 13 amino acids. V lost 9 bases and J 0 bases, leaving 9 bases between the germline ends. Germline V lookup: CDR1 MDHEN, CDR2 SYDVKM. Complete variable domain (other parts from reference TRBV28 and TRBJ1-5): DVKVTQSSRYLVKRTGEKVFLECVQDMDHENMFWYRQDPGLGLRLIYFSYDVKMKEKGDIPEGYSVSREKKERFSLILESASTNQTSMYLCASKRNSNQPQHFGDGTRLSIL.